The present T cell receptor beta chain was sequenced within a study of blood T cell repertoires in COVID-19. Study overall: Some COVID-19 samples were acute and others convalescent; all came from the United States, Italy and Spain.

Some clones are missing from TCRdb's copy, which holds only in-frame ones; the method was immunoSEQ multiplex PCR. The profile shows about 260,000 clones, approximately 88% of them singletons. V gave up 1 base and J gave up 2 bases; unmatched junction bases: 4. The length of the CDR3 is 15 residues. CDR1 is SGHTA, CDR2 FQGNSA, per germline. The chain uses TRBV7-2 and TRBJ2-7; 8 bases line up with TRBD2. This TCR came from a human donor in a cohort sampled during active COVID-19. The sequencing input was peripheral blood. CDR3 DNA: TGTGCCAGCAGCTTAGAGTCGGGAGGGCCCTACGAGCAGTACTTC. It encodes CASSLESGGPYEQYF.